A selection of T cell receptor beta chains follows, all from one sample in a study of cytomegalovirus exposure and HLA in healthy donors. TCRdb's copy holds only in-frame clones and misses some; the assay was immunoSEQ multiplex PCR. Among about 150,000 clones listed, around 84% were seen once. The specimen was PBMCs. The receptors stem from a woman under 30 in good health and CMV-seronegative. The CDR3 runs from the conserved cysteine through the conserved F or W. The D gene is left open where the match is weak. Size values are once, few and many counts, or a class for expanded clones, and some rows have none.

CDR3nt,CDR3aa,j_gene,abundance,v_gene,d_gene
TGTGCCAGCAGCCCCGCGGGCCAAGAGACCCAGTACTTC,CASSPAGQETQYF,TRBJ2-5,-,TRBV7-2,-
TGTGCCAGTAGCCTGGACAGGACTAATGAAAAACTGTTTTTT,CASSLDRTNEKLFF,TRBJ1-4,few,TRBV19,TRBD1
TGTGCCAGCAGTTACAGCGGGAGAGGCACAGATACGCAGTATTTT,CASSYSGRGTDTQYF,TRBJ2-3,-,TRBV27,TRBD2
TGTGCCAGCTCACCAAGACAGGGAAATGAAAAACTGTTTTTT,CASSPRQGNEKLFF,TRBJ1-4,once,TRBV18,TRBD1
TGTGCCAGCAGTTTTGAGTTCAGGGGGGAAAGATACAATGAGCAGTTCTTC,CASSFEFRGERYNEQFF,TRBJ2-1,-,TRBV27,-
TGTGCCAGCATGGGACTAGGAGCCGCGAACACCGGGGAGCTGTTTTTT,CASMGLGAANTGELFF,TRBJ2-2,-,TRBV13,TRBD2
TGCGCCAGCAGCCCCGAGGGGACAGGGAGAGGTCAGCCCCAGCATTTT,CASSPEGTGRGQPQHF,TRBJ1-5,once,TRBV5-1,TRBD1
TGTGCCAGCAGCTTACAGGGGTGGGAGACCCAGTACTTC,CASSLQGWETQYF,TRBJ2-5,-,TRBV2,TRBD1
TGTGCCAGCAGTTTCGAGAGGGGGCTGGGGGGTCGTGGCTACACCTTC,CASSFERGLGGRGYTF,TRBJ1-2,-,TRBV28,TRBD1
TGTGCCAGCAGCTCGCGGAGGGACTCCTACAATGAGCAGTTCTTC,CASSSRRDSYNEQFF,TRBJ2-1,-,TRBV11-2,-
TGTGCCCACACGAACACCGGGGAGCTGTTTTTT,CAHTNTGELFF,TRBJ2-2,-,TRBV10-3,-
TGTGCCAGCAGCCCTCGACAGGGCCACAATCAGCCCCAGCATTTT,CASSPRQGHNQPQHF,TRBJ1-5,-,TRBV7-2,TRBD1
TGTGCCAGCAGCCCGCCAGCGGGAGCAAGGGGGGAGCTGTTTTTT,CASSPPAGARGELFF,TRBJ2-2,-,TRBV11-3,TRBD2
TGCGCCAGCAGCTTGGAGGAGTCGGCGGGTTCACCCCTCCACTTT,CASSLEESAGSPLHF,TRBJ1-6,once,TRBV5-1,-
TGCGCCAGCAGCTTTGCGGGGGTTGGAGAGACCCAGTACTTC,CASSFAGVGETQYF,TRBJ2-5,-,TRBV5-1,TRBD2
TGTGCCAGCAGCCGGGGCCTAGCGGGAGGTTACAATGAGCAGTTCTTC,CASSRGLAGGYNEQFF,TRBJ2-1,-,TRBV7-6,TRBD2
TGCGCCAGCAGCTCGGAGGGGTCCGTTGGAGGTGAAGAGACCCAGTACTTC,CASSSEGSVGGEETQYF,TRBJ2-5,-,TRBV5-1,-
TGCGCCAGCAGCTCTCGGGACTCGGCTGAGCAGTTCTTC,CASSSRDSAEQFF,TRBJ2-1,-,TRBV5-1,-
TGTGCCAGCAGCTCTAAAGCAGGGGGCGCGATGGCGTGCGAGCAGTACTTC,CASSSKAGGAMACEQYF,TRBJ2-7,few,TRBV7-9,TRBD1
TGCAGCGTTGGTACAGGGGGGTACGAGCAGTACTTC,CSVGTGGYEQYF,TRBJ2-7,once,TRBV29-1,TRBD1
TGTGCCATCAGTGTACAGGGCCCGGCAACTAATGAAAAACTGTTTTTT,CAISVQGPATNEKLFF,TRBJ1-4,-,TRBV10-3,-
TGCGCCAGCAGCCCGGAGGGAGGGAGGGAGCAGTTCTTC,CASSPEGGREQFF,TRBJ2-1,-,TRBV5-1,TRBD2
TGTGCCAGCAGTGTACAGGGATATGAGCAGTTCTTC,CASSVQGYEQFF,TRBJ2-1,-,TRBV28,-
TGCAGTGCTAGCCAGGAGACCCAGTACTTC,CSASQETQYF,TRBJ2-5,-,TRBV20-1,-
TGTGCCAGCAGCTCCCCGCGGGGGGCCTCAGAGACCCAGTACTTC,CASSSPRGASETQYF,TRBJ2-5,-,TRBV7-2,TRBD2
TGTGCCAGCAGCACTGAGGGAGAATGGGGCTACACCTTC,CASSTEGEWGYTF,TRBJ1-2,-,TRBV7-9,-
TGTGCCAGCAGTTACTCGACGGAGGGAAACACCATATATTTT,CASSYSTEGNTIYF,TRBJ1-3,-,TRBV6-6,-
TGTGCCAGCAGTTTAAACAGGCTCGGCAATCAGCCCCAGCATTTT,CASSLNRLGNQPQHF,TRBJ1-5,-,TRBV27,-
TGCGCCAGCAGCTCCCTGGGACTGGCCGGGGAGCTGTTTTTT,CASSSLGLAGELFF,TRBJ2-2,-,TRBV10-2,-
TGTGCCAGCAGTCCACGCAGGGCCTACGAAAACACCATATATTTT,CASSPRRAYENTIYF,TRBJ1-3,-,TRBV27,-
TGTGCCAGCAGTTCCATGCAGAGGGGGCAATTGGCAGATACGCAGTATTTT,CASSSMQRGQLADTQYF,TRBJ2-3,-,TRBV28,TRBD1
TGTGCCAGCAGCTCTAGCAGCGGGAGTGGGAATGAGCAGTTCTTC,CASSSSSGSGNEQFF,TRBJ2-1,-,TRBV7-2,TRBD2
TGCGCCAGCAGGTCGAGCGGCGAGCAGTACTTC,CASRSSGEQYF,TRBJ2-7,-,TRBV5-1,-